This T cell receptor (beta chain) was identified during a study of siplizumab effects on memory and regulatory T cells (dated by TCRdb to 2018 to 2020). Turning to the overall study: The study looked at the effect of siplizumab, an anti-CD2 antibody, on alloreactive T-cell subsets in allogeneic mixed lymphocyte reactions made from human PBMCs.

V and J are truncated by 4 bases and 9 bases respectively, leaving an intervening sequence of 12 bases. Sequences LNHDA (CDR1) and SQIVND (CDR2) are obtained from the germline V gene (reference sequence). The CDR3 has 13 amino acids, counting the end cysteine and phenylalanine. Only the CDR3 portion is preserved as DNA: 39 bases, with reading frame beginning at the first base. The table lists this clone with a count of one. Its antigen remains undetermined. Per-base quality was not reported, and no clone a single base away is much larger than it. Here is what the overall study found, with its caveats: Siplizumab significantly reduced the cumulative frequency of alloreactive sequences traceable to unstimulated CD4+ memory T cells. Greater diversity appeared to be present in unstimulated naive T cells than in memory T cells, and a substantial contribution to the alloresponse seemed to be made by naive cells. Among mappable alloreactive CD4+ clones, an average Treg-derived fraction of approximately 73% was observed with siplizumab, compared with 25% to 30% in control reactions. The suppressive function of proliferating Tregs from siplizumab cultures was not functionally confirmed. For roughly 80-96% of proliferating CD4+ or CD8+ clones, no naive or memory phenotype could be assigned. Sequences below about 10^-5 frequency were poorly captured, so only a minor fraction of alloreactive clones could be mapped to unstimulated subsets.

Additional sequencing covered unstimulated subsets from a few donor pairs, namely CD8+ effector memory, CD4+ naive, CD8+ TEMRA, CD4+ memory and CD8+ naive. TCRbeta CDR3 sequencing was performed on sorted unstimulated T cells and on proliferating T cells recovered from mixed lymphocyte reactions. Fresh whole blood from approximately ten HLA-typed healthy donors was used to isolate PBMCs. The library was made by the immunoSEQ multiplex PCR assay. Each sample had some 10^5 TCR templates assayed by the deep sequencing platform. Genomic DNA extracted from sorted T cells was used for TCRbeta CDR3 sequencing. Processing in the source paper ran as follows. The R programming language was used for clonal analysis of TCRbeta CDR3 data. Alloreactive CD4+ and CD8+ clones were defined by comparing unstimulated samples with post-reaction CFSE-low samples. By matching sequences to the repertoires of sorted unstimulated Treg and non-Treg cells, each alloreactive CD4+ clone was assigned a regulatory or non-regulatory origin. The table comes from immuneACCESS by way of TCRdb, which keeps in-frame sequences with V and J called. Part of the clones is missing from these tables; in studies checked, under half for an unresolved V gene and the rest for unknown reasons. V and J calls plus clone size are reproduced from that table; the DNA served to infer D and trimming. The sample data list about 66,000 clones, and 95% to 98% of these were observed just once. The ten largest clones represent about 0.1% of the sample.

The sample taken for sequencing was naive CD8+ T cells sorted from blood. Reading the label with the study, this specimen's cell subset or site is: unstimulated naive T cells. The receptor's source is a human donor in good health. Recombination connected TRBV19 to TRBJ2-2; the D region possibly corresponds to TRBD2 (5 bases align). CDR3 region: CASSTPGVRELFF. The bases read TGTGCCAGTAGTACCCCCGGGGTCCGGGAGCTGTTTTTT.